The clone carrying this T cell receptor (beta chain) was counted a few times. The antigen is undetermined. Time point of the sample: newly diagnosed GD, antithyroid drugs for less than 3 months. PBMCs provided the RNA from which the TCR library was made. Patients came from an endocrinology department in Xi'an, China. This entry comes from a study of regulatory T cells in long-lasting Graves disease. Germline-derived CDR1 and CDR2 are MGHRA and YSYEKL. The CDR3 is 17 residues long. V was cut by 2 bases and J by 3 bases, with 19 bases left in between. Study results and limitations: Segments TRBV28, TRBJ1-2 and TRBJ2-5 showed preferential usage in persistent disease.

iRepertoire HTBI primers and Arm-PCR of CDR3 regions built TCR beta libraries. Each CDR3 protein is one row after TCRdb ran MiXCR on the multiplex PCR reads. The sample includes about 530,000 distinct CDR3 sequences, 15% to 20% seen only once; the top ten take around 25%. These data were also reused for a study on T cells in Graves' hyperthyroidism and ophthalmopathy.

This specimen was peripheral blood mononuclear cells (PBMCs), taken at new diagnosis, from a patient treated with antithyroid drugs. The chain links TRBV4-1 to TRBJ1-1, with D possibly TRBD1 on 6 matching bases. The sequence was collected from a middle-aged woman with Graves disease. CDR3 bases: TGCGCCAGCAGCCAAAGGGGACGGGGGGGCGGTGACACTGAAGCTTTCTTT. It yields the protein CASSQRGRGGGDTEAFF.